One and the same sample provided the 19 T cell receptor beta chains below, sequenced in a study of blood T cell repertoires in COVID-19. Repertoires were generated with immunoSEQ multiplex PCR, while TCRdb's copy carries only in-frame clones and drops some. The sample lists 180,000 or so clones, about 85% occurring once. Sample: peripheral blood. Receptor source: an elderly woman in a cohort sampled during active or convalescent COVID-19.

This chain connects TRBV4-1 to TRBJ2-3; perhaps TRBD2 as D (5 bases). The V gene's germline CDR1 is MGHRA and CDR2 YSYEKL. Trimming stripped 0 bases from V and 6 bases from J, with 13 bases between. The CDR3 sequence is 15 residues long. CDR3 protein: CASSQDRRHGDTQYF. DNA for the CDR3: TGCGCCAGCAGCCAAGATAGGAGGCACGGGGATACGCAGTATTTT.

There are a few counts of this clone. The rearrangement uses TRBV10-2 and TRBJ2-7, with TRBD1 matching over 8 bases. This CDR3 comprises 14 residues. Germline CDR1 WSHSY, CDR2 SAAADI. V lost 6 bases to trimming and J lost 2 bases; unmatched junction nucleotides: 6. The CDR3 is CASRAGQGTYEQYF. Here the CDR3 DNA reads TGCGCCAGCAGGGCAGGACAGGGAACCTACGAGCAGTACTTC.

The CDR3 here is CSVEGQEGETQYF. The CDR3 region has the DNA TGCAGCGTAGAGGGACAAGAGGGGGAGACCCAGTACTTC. The chain combines TRBV29-1 with TRBJ2-5, with D possibly matching TRBD1 (6 bases). Trimming cost V 6 bases and J 5 bases, with 16 bases left between them. There are 13 residues in the CDR3. Germline-derived CDR1 and CDR2 are SQVTM and ANQGSEA.

The chain has TRBV18 and TRBJ2-5; the match to TRBD2 covers 8 bases. The CDR3 has 16 amino acids. Germline V gene sequence: CDR1 KGHSH, CDR2 LQKENI. The trim removed 0 bases at V and 1 base at J, leaving 4 bases unmatched. CDR3 DNA sequence: TGTGCCAGCTCACCACCGGGGCTAGCGGGCCAAGAGACCCAGTACTTC. This sequence encodes CASSPPGLAGQETQYF.

The chain is built from TRBV18 and TRBJ1-5, with 9 bases that match TRBD1. The J segment lost 0 bases and the V segment lost 3 bases, leaving 3 bases of the junction unmatched. Germline V gene data show CDR1 as KGHSH and CDR2 as LQKENI. The length of the CDR3 is 16 residues. CDR3 in amino acids: CASSPTGGPSNQPQHF. In DNA form, the CDR3 reads TGTGCCAGCTCACCTACAGGGGGCCCTAGCAATCAGCCCCAGCATTTT.

The chain uses TRBV7-2 and TRBJ1-5; tentative D call: TRBD1 (5 bases). Trimming took 4 bases from V and 1 from J, leaving 8 bases between them. The CDR3 is 14 amino acids. Germline loops: CDR1 SGHTA, CDR2 FQGNSA. The CDR3 DNA reads TGTGCCAGCAGCTGGCGACAGAGCAATCAGCCCCAGCATTTT. Protein sequence: CASSWRQSNQPQHF.

The chain employs TRBV19 and TRBJ2-3; 8 bases fit TRBD2. This CDR3 contains 15 residues. V shed 7 bases, J shed 4 bases, and the junction held 10 bases outside the gene matches. Germline V gene lookup returns CDR1 LNHDA and CDR2 SQIVND (reference sequence). CDR3 bases: TGTGCCAGTACCCCGAGGGGACTAGGTTCAGATACGCAGTATTTT. Its protein is CASTPRGLGSDTQYF.

The gene calls are TRBV28 and TRBJ1-5; 9 nucleotides line up with TRBD1. CDR3 length equals 15 residues. J was trimmed by 4 bases and V by 6 bases; bases with no gene match: 7. CDR1 MDHEN and CDR2 SYDVKM come from the germline V gene. In DNA, the CDR3 is TGTGCCAGCAGCACAGGACAGGGGCAAAATCAGCCCCAGCATTTT. Encoded protein: CASSTGQGQNQPQHF.

The V gene is TRBV29-1, the J gene TRBJ1-1; TRBD1 aligns across 8 bases. This CDR3 has 14 amino acids. Germline CDR1 reads SQVTM; CDR2 reads ANQGSEA. Germline trimming cut 5 bases from V and 1 base from J; bases unmatched to any gene: 6. As DNA, the CDR3 is TGCAGCGTTAAAGCCGGGACAGGGAACACTGAAGCTTTCTTT. Protein: CSVKAGTGNTEAFF. Full variable domain (rest looked up from reference TRBV29-1 and TRBJ1-1): SAVISQKPSRDICQRGTSLTIQCQVDSQVTMMFWYRQQPGQSLTLIATANQGSEATYESGFVIDKFPISRPNLTFSTLTVSNMSPEDSSIYLCSVKAGTGNTEAFFGQGTRLTVV.

The gene calls are TRBV10-3 and TRBJ1-4; 12 nucleotides match TRBD1. V dropped 10 bases and J dropped 8; count of bases not matched to a gene: 11. This CDR3 contains 15 residues. Germline V gene lookup returns CDR1 ENHRY and CDR2 SYGVKD. CDR3 DNA: TGTGCCACCAGGGACAGGGGGCAATTTAAGGAAAAACTGTTTTTT. Protein: CATRDRGQFKEKLFF.

The rearrangement joins TRBV10-3 to TRBJ2-3; TRBD2 matches at 8 bases. Trimming at V came to 6 bases and at J to 2 bases, leaving 10 bases not matched to a gene. The CDR3 is 16 residues long. Looked up from germline, CDR1 is ENHRY and CDR2 is SYGVKD. The CDR3 nucleotides are TGTGCCATCAGCCCTGGGGGCGGGGGGACCACAGATACGCAGTATTTT. This translates into CAISPGGGGTTDTQYF.

The chain couples TRBV19 to TRBJ2-3; 16 bases agree with TRBD2. Germline V gene lookup returns CDR1 LNHDA and CDR2 SQIVND (reference sequence). CDR3 length: 19 amino acids. J was trimmed by 5 bases and V by 6 bases; bases with no gene match: 14. The chain's CDR3 is CASSTPPGTSGGARDTQYF. DNA for the CDR3: TGTGCCAGTAGCACCCCCCCGGGGACTAGCGGGGGGGCAAGAGATACGCAGTATTTT.

V gene TRBV5-4 combines with J gene TRBJ2-5, with TRBD2 identical over 8 bases. The trim removed 4 bases at V and 5 bases at J, leaving 10 bases unmatched. Germline V gene lookup returns CDR1 SGHNT and CDR2 YYREEE (reference sequence). This CDR3 is built from 15 residues. CDR3 DNA: TGTGCCAGCAGCCCCCGCGGGGGGCGCGGGGAGACCCAGTACTTC. This gives the protein CASSPRGGRGETQYF.

The chain combines TRBV7-9 with TRBJ2-7; 12 positions agree with TRBD1. The CDR3 length is 16 residues. Germline CDR1 is SEHNR and CDR2 is FQNEAQ (reference sequence). V was pared by 4 bases and J by 3 bases, with 7 bases of the junction left unmatched. The CDR3 DNA reads TGTGCCAGCAGCTCCGGGACAGGGGGCGTAGGCTACGAGCAGTACTTC. Translating gives CASSSGTGGVGYEQYF.

The chain employs TRBV13 and TRBJ2-3; 10 positions match TRBD1. Germline loops: CDR1 PRHDT, CDR2 FYEKMQ (reference sequence). The CDR3 loop spans 16 amino acids. The V gene end was trimmed by 6 bases and the J gene end by 4 bases; junction bases not matched to a gene: 10. Here the CDR3 reads CASRRYGQGDSDTQYF. The CDR3 bases are TGTGCCAGCAGGAGGTACGGACAGGGGGACTCAGATACGCAGTATTTT.

The chain joins TRBV6-5 to TRBJ2-3, with D tentatively TRBD2 (5 bases). Germline V gene sequence: CDR1 MNHEY, CDR2 SVGAGI. The CDR3 runs 14 residues. V was clipped by 4 bases and J by 4 bases, with 12 bases between them. The CDR3 sequence is CASSSGQEADTQYF. The CDR3 bases are TGTGCCAGCAGTTCCGGGCAGGAGGCAGATACGCAGTATTTT.

The chain is built from TRBV30 and TRBJ1-1; D remains unclear. The CDR3 has 17 amino acids. V lost 0 bases to trimming and J lost 0 bases, with 17 bases between them. Per the germline V gene, CDR1 is GTSNPN and CDR2 is SVGIG (reference sequence). In DNA form, the CDR3 reads TGTGCCTGGAGTGTACGCCTCGGTCTGGTGATGAACACTGAAGCTTTCTTT. Protein product: CAWSVRLGLVMNTEAFF.

The rearrangement joins TRBV5-5 to TRBJ2-7; TRBD1 is a possible D gene (7 bases). Germline CDR1 reads SGHKS; CDR2 reads YYEKEE (reference sequence). The V gene lost 6 bases and the J gene lost 3 bases, with 19 bases spanning the gap. This CDR3 is built from 15 residues. In nucleotides, the CDR3 is TGTGCCAGCACCGCGATGGGGGGACAGCACTACGAGCAGTACTTC. Protein: CASTAMGGQHYEQYF.

This chain joins TRBV5-6 and TRBJ1-5, with 7 positions matching TRBD1. The CDR3 is 14 amino acids. CDR1 is SGHDT, CDR2 YYEEEE, per germline. The V segment lost 6 bases and the J segment 4 bases; nucleotides outside the gene matches: 7. As DNA, the CDR3 is TGTGCCAGCAAACCGGGACAGTCAAATCAGCCCCAGCATTTT. It translates to CASKPGQSNQPQHF. Full variable domain (rest looked up from reference TRBV5-6 and TRBJ1-5): DAGVTQSPTHLIKTRGQQVTLRCSPKSGHDTVSWYQQALGQGPQFIFQYYEEEERQRGNFPDRFSGHQFPNYSSELNVNALLLGDSALYLCASKPGQSNQPQHFGDGTRLSIL.